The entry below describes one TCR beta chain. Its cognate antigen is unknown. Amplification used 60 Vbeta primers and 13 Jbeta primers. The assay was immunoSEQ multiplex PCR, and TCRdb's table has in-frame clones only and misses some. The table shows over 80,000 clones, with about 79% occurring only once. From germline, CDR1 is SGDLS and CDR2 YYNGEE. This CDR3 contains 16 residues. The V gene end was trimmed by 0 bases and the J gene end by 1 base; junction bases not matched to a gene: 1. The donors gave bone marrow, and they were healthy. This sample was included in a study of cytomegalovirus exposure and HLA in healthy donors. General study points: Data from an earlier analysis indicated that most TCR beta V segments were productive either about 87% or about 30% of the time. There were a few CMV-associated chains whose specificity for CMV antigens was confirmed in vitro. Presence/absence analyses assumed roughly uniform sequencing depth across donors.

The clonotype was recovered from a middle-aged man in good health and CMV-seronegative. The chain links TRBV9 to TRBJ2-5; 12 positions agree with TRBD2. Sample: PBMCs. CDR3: CASSVGTSGTQETQYF. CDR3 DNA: TGTGCCAGCAGCGTAGGGACTAGCGGGACCCAAGAGACCCAGTACTTC. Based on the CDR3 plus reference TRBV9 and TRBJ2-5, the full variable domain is DSGVTQTPKHLITATGQRVTLRCSPRSGDLSVYWYQQSLDQGLQFLIQYYNGEERAKGNILERFSAQQFPDLHSELNLSSLELGDSALYFCASSVGTSGTQETQYFGPGTRLLVL.